Below are 9 T cell receptor beta chains sequenced from a single sample in a study of T cells in tumors after PD-1 blockade. Method: immunoSEQ multiplex PCR; TCRdb's copy keeps in-frame clones and lacks some. The table shows more than 40,000 clones, with 81% occurring only once. The specimen comprised PBMCs, sampled before anti-PD-1 treatment. Receptor source: a human donor with basal cell carcinoma.

This chain links TRBV6-6 with TRBJ2-2; D is unclear. Germline assignment: CDR1 MNHNY and CDR2 SVGAGI (reference sequence). V was trimmed by 6 bases and J by 3 bases, leaving 14 bases between them. This CDR3 has 15 residues. Here the CDR3 reads CASSYVGKDTGELFF. In DNA form, the CDR3 reads TGTGCCAGCAGCTACGTTGGGAAAGACACCGGGGAGCTGTTTTTT.

This clone was counted only a few times. The rearrangement uses TRBV18 and TRBJ2-1; D remains unclear. V lost 6 bases and J lost 7, with 13 bases in between. In germline, CDR1 is KGHSH, CDR2 LQKENI. CDR3 length: 13 residues. CDR3 amino acids: CASSLGYGNEQFF. The DNA of the CDR3 is TGTGCCAGCTCCCTAGGATACGGGAATGAGCAGTTCTTC.

The genes are TRBV28 and TRBJ1-2; 9 bases align to TRBD1. The germline CDR1 and CDR2 sequences are MDHEN and SYDVKM. The V segment lost 5 bases and the J segment 4 bases; nucleotides outside the gene matches: 5. The CDR3 is made up of 14 amino acids. The CDR3 protein is CASSRTGDSYGYTF. The CDR3 DNA follows: TGTGCCAGCAGTCGGACAGGGGATTCCTATGGCTACACCTTC.

The V call is TRBV28, the J call TRBJ2-5; 9 nucleotides line up with TRBD1. CDR3 length equals 13 residues. Germline CDR1 and CDR2: MDHEN and SYDVKM. The V and J ends lost 10 bases and 5 bases, in that order; junction bases with no gene match: 8. The CDR3, as DNA: TGTGCCACTTTACAGGGGGCGAGGGAGACCCAGTACTTC. It is translated as CATLQGARETQYF.

This clone has a handful of counts. Here the CDR3 reads CASSHDPDRGNYEQYF. In DNA, the CDR3 is TGCGCCAGCAGCCACGATCCCGACAGGGGAAACTACGAGCAGTACTTC. The gene calls are TRBV4-1 and TRBJ2-7, with 8 bases aligning to TRBD1. Per the germline V gene, CDR1 is MGHRA and CDR2 is YSYEKL. The trim removed 3 bases at V and 3 bases at J, leaving 10 bases unmatched. The CDR3 is 16 amino acids.

The V and J genes are TRBV3-1 (or the pseudogene TRBV3-2) and TRBJ1-1, with D uncertain. The CDR3 is 11 residues long. The V end lost 3 bases, the J end lost 7 bases, and 6 bases lay between the germline ends. Germline CDR1 is LGHDT and CDR2 is YNNKEL (reference sequence). CDR3 DNA sequence: TGTGCCAGCAGCCACGTTGGTGAAGCTTTCTTT. It translates to CASSHVGEAFF.

This clone is labeled medium-sized. This chain connects TRBV7-2 to TRBJ1-2; D might be TRBD1 (6 bases). The germline CDR1 and CDR2 sequences are SGHTA and FQGNSA. With 5 bases removed from V and 4 bases from J, the gap between germline ends came to 29 bases. This CDR3 is built from 19 residues. The DNA of the CDR3 is TGTGCCAGCAGCCAAACCCTATGGGGACATCCCAAAAGGAGCTATGGCTACACCTTC. Encoded protein: CASSQTLWGHPKRSYGYTF.

CDR3 region: CASSYRTSGLNEQFF. Written as DNA, the CDR3 is TGTGCCAGCAGTTACCGGACTAGCGGACTGAATGAGCAGTTCTTC. V gene TRBV6-2 or TRBV6-3 combines with J gene TRBJ2-1; 10 bases agree with TRBD2. Losses at the gene ends were 2 bases for V and 7 bases for J; bases not matched to a gene: 5. CDR1 and CDR2 from the germline V gene are MNHEY and SVGEGT. The length of the CDR3 is 15 residues.

This sequence joins TRBV9 and TRBJ2-1, with D hard to call. CDR3 length: 14 amino acids. The germline V gene has CDR1 SGDLS and CDR2 YYNGEE. The V and J ends lost 4 bases and 9 bases respectively, with 17 bases between them. CDR3 in DNA: TGTGCCAGCAGCCCCCGGCCCCAGGCAGGTGAGCAGTTCTTC. This encodes CASSPRPQAGEQFF.